One sample yielded the 30 T cell receptor beta chains listed below, sequenced in a study of cytomegalovirus exposure and HLA in healthy donors. PCR employed 60 Vbeta and 13 Jbeta primers. The assay was immunoSEQ multiplex PCR, and TCRdb's table has in-frame clones only and misses some. The data show nearly 110,000 clones, approximately 76% seen once. Material for sequencing was PBMCs. Receptors were obtained from a man younger than 35 in good health and CMV-seronegative.

J is TRBJ2-3 and V is TRBV10-1, with TRBD2 as a possible D gene (6 bases). Deletions cut 4 bases from V and 3 bases from J, with 20 bases between. The CDR3 spans 17 residues. Germline CDR1 reads WNHNN; CDR2 reads SYGVQD (reference sequence). Here the CDR3 reads CASSGIRRGNMTDTQYF. The CDR3, as DNA: TGCGCCAGCAGTGGAATAAGGCGGGGAAATATGACAGATACGCAGTATTTT.

The chain carries TRBV6-6 and TRBJ2-2; no reliable D call. CDR3 length: 14 residues. The V gene's germline CDR1 is MNHNY and CDR2 SVGAGI (reference sequence). Trimming shortened V by 6 bases and J by 0 bases, and 8 bases separated the two germline ends. The CDR3 here is CASSPPANTGELFF. Written as DNA, the CDR3 is TGTGCCAGCAGCCCCCCGGCGAACACCGGGGAGCTGTTTTTT.

V and J are TRBV15 and TRBJ1-1; D possibly corresponds to TRBD1 (6 bases). V lost 1 base and J lost 6, with 15 bases in between. This CDR3 region has 15 residues. Germline-derived CDR1 and CDR2 are LNHNV and YYDKDF (reference sequence). The CDR3 protein is CATSRGGGGFAEAFF. DNA for the CDR3: TGTGCCACCAGCAGAGGGGGGGGCGGGTTCGCTGAAGCTTTCTTT.

V usage is TRBV19 and J usage is TRBJ1-5, with unresolved D. The V and J ends lost 5 bases and 0 bases respectively, with 8 bases between them. The CDR3 totals 14 residues. Germline V gives CDR1 LNHDA, CDR2 SQIVND (reference sequence). The CDR3 bases are TGTGCCAGTAGTCGTCTATATAGCAATCAGCCCCAGCATTTT. Its protein product is CASSRLYSNQPQHF.

The chain is built from TRBV6-6 and TRBJ2-2; 7 positions agree with TRBD2. The V gene end was trimmed by 6 bases and the J gene end by 4 bases; junction bases not matched to a gene: 8. Germline CDR1 MNHNY, CDR2 SVGAGI (reference sequence). CDR3 length: 15 amino acids. The CDR3 here is CASSPGTTRTGELFF. CDR3 DNA sequence: TGTGCCAGCAGCCCCGGGACTACCCGCACCGGGGAGCTGTTTTTT.

The V call is TRBV6-5, the J call TRBJ2-5; 7 bases fit TRBD1. With V trimmed by 2 bases and J by 5 bases, 11 bases remained unmatched. This CDR3 has 16 amino acids. Germline values: CDR1 MNHEY, CDR2 SVGAGI. CDR3 sequence (DNA): TGTGCCAGCAGTTACGGCGACAGGGCTGGGGAGGAGACCCAGTACTTC. Its translation is CASSYGDRAGEETQYF.

This clone showed up just once. Relative to the germline gene, one junction end is altered; a read error may explain this. V gene TRBV7-2 combines with J gene TRBJ1-2, with no clear D. Germline values: CDR1 SGHTA, CDR2 FQGNSA. The CDR3 runs 16 residues. The CDR3 loop is CASILSPPGQPYGYPF. The DNA of the CDR3 is TGTGCCAGCATCCTATCCCCTCCTGGGCAGCCCTATGGCTACCCCTTC. The full variable domain, its missing parts supplied by reference TRBV7-2 and TRBJ1-2, is GAGVSQSPSNKVTEKGKDVELRCDPISGHTALYWYRQSLGQGLEFLIYFQGNSAPDKSGLPSDRFSAERTGGSVSTLTIQRTQQEDSAVYLCASILSPPGQPYGYPFGSGTRLTVV.

This sequence joins TRBV14 and TRBJ2-1, with 8 bases lining up with TRBD2. The J segment lost 9 bases and the V segment lost 4 bases, leaving 5 bases of the junction unmatched. CDR1 is SGHDN, CDR2 FVKESK, per germline. The CDR3 loop spans 13 amino acids. For the CDR3, the DNA is TGTGCCAGCAGCCTTTCTCTAGCGGGTGAGCAGTTCTTC. Its translation: CASSLSLAGEQFF.

The rearrangement uses TRBV7-2 and TRBJ2-7; D is perhaps TRBD2 (6 bases). Looked up from germline, CDR1 is SGHTA and CDR2 is FQGNSA. V lost 3 bases, J lost 7 bases, and 10 bases lay in between. This CDR3 spans 12 amino acids. Here the CDR3 DNA reads TGTGCCAGCAGCTTGCTGACTAGTGAGCAGTACTTC. Encoded protein: CASSLLTSEQYF.

Ten or more counts support this clone. The rearrangement joins TRBV7-9 to TRBJ1-1; TRBD1 aligns across 7 bases. This CDR3 contains 17 residues. Trimming at V came to 5 bases and at J to 3 bases, leaving 15 bases not matched to a gene. The germline CDR1 and CDR2 sequences are SEHNR and FQNEAQ (reference sequence). The CDR3 DNA reads as TGTGCCAGCAGCGCCACGACAGGGTTGGGGGTCTACACTGAAGCTTTCTTT. Its protein product is CASSATTGLGVYTEAFF.

The chain links TRBV12-5 to TRBJ2-3; possible D gene TRBD2, 5 bases. Germline loops: CDR1 LGHNT, CDR2 FRNRAP. This CDR3 region has 11 residues. Trimming removed 6 bases at V and 4 bases at J, with 5 bases between. CDR3 loop: CASGAADTQYF. The CDR3 DNA sequence: TGTGCTAGTGGAGCGGCAGATACGCAGTATTTT.

The V call is TRBV19, the J call TRBJ2-2; the match to TRBD2 covers 10 bases. This CDR3 region has 15 residues. Germline lookup yields CDR1 LNHDA and CDR2 SQIVND (reference sequence). The V segment lost 7 bases and the J segment 6 bases; nucleotides outside the gene matches: 8. This CDR3 reads CASKWSSGGPGELFF. CDR3 bases: TGTGCCAGTAAATGGTCTAGCGGGGGCCCCGGGGAGCTGTTTTTT. Full variable domain (outside the CDR3, taken from reference TRBV19 and TRBJ2-2): DGGITQSPKYLFRKEGQNVTLSCEQNLNHDAMYWYRQDPGQGLRLIYYSQIVNDFQKGDIAEGYSVSREKKESFPLTVTSAQKNPTAFYLCASKWSSGGPGELFFGEGSRLTVL.

This chain uses TRBV27 with TRBJ2-7, with D possibly being TRBD1 (6 bases). This CDR3 has 14 residues. V lost 7 bases and J lost 2, with 15 bases in between. Germline V gene data show CDR1 as MNHEY and CDR2 as SMNVEV (reference sequence). The CDR3 reads CASIKTGKTYEQYF. CDR3 DNA: TGTGCCAGCATAAAGACAGGAAAGACCTACGAGCAGTACTTC.

The chain couples TRBV5-8 to TRBJ2-5; 7 nucleotides align to TRBD1. The CDR3 runs 13 residues. V lost 5 bases and J lost 6; bases outside the gene matches: 7. Looked up from germline, CDR1 is SGHTS and CDR2 is YDEGEE. The CDR3 protein is CASRGTASQTQYF. The CDR3 DNA reads TGTGCCAGCAGGGGGACAGCTAGCCAGACCCAGTACTTC.

The chain uses TRBV5-6 and TRBJ2-7; 10 bases agree with TRBD2. The CDR3 is 14 residues long. V was clipped by 4 bases and J by 2 bases; unmatched bases: 3. Germline V gene sequence: CDR1 SGHDT, CDR2 YYEEEE. In nucleotides, the CDR3 is TGTGCCAGCAGCCGAGCGGGGGGGACCTACGAGCAGTACTTC. Encoded protein: CASSRAGGTYEQYF.

This clone was found a few times. The J gene is TRBJ1-4, the V gene TRBV14; D gene uncertain. Germline loops: CDR1 SGHDN, CDR2 FVKESK. The CDR3 is made up of 16 amino acids. V dropped 5 bases and J dropped 0 bases, with 13 bases sitting between them. Here the CDR3 DNA reads TGTGCCAGCAGCAAGACCGGAGGAGCAACTAATGAAAAACTGTTTTTT. Translation: CASSKTGGATNEKLFF.

This rearrangement joins TRBV20-1 to TRBJ2-5; D is unclear. The CDR3 has 11 amino acids. CDR1 and CDR2 from the germline V gene are DFQATT and SNEGSKA (reference sequence). Trimming shortened V by 6 bases and J by 0 bases, and 5 bases separated the two germline ends. The CDR3, as DNA: TGCAGTGCAACGGACCAAGAGACCCAGTACTTC. Its translation: CSATDQETQYF.

DNA of the CDR3: TGCAGCGTCCTCCAGGGAGGGGAGACCCAGTACTTC. Protein sequence: CSVLQGGETQYF. V and J are TRBV29-1 and TRBJ2-5; 7 bases map to TRBD2. V shed 6 bases and J 5 bases; nucleotides not matched to a gene: 6. The CDR3 loop spans 12 amino acids. Germline V CDR1 and CDR2: SQVTM, ANQGSEA. Based on the CDR3 plus reference TRBV29-1 and TRBJ2-5, the full variable domain is SAVISQKPSRDICQRGTSLTIQCQVDSQVTMMFWYRQQPGQSLTLIATANQGSEATYESGFVIDKFPISRPNLTFSTLTVSNMSPEDSSIYLCSVLQGGETQYFGPGTRLLVL.

The chain has TRBV7-9 and TRBJ2-7; the D gene is possibly TRBD2 (5 bases). CDR3 length equals 13 residues. Germline-derived CDR1 and CDR2 are SEHNR and FQNEAQ (reference sequence). Trimming took 8 bases from V and 2 from J, leaving 13 bases between them. The CDR3 here is CASGRTGTYEQYF. The CDR3 nucleotides are TGTGCCAGCGGACGGACGGGAACCTACGAGCAGTACTTC.

The rearrangement links TRBV2 to TRBJ2-2, with TRBD1 identical over 8 bases. CDR1 SNHLY and CDR2 FYNNEI come from the germline V gene. Unmatched junction bases numbered 9, after V lost 2 bases and J lost 1 base. This CDR3 region has 18 residues. CDR3 coding DNA: TGTGCCAGCAGTGAATGGGGCAGGGGGCCTAGGAACACCGGGGAGCTGTTTTTT. Translated: CASSEWGRGPRNTGELFF. Full variable domain (remainder filled in from reference TRBV2 and TRBJ2-2): EPEVTQTPSHQVTQMGQEVILRCVPISNHLYFYWYRQILGQKVEFLVSFYNNEISEKSEIFDDQFSVERPDGSNFTLKIRSTKLEDSAMYFCASSEWGRGPRNTGELFFGEGSRLTVL.

The chain couples TRBV9 to TRBJ1-2; TRBD1 agrees at 7 bases. J was trimmed by 2 bases and V by 3 bases; bases with no gene match: 7. The CDR3 contains 15 residues. In germline, CDR1 is SGDLS, CDR2 YYNGEE. DNA of the CDR3: TGTGCCAGCAGCGGAGGGACAGCTCGAAACTATGGCTACACCTTC. Its protein product is CASSGGTARNYGYTF.

The chain uses TRBV5-1 and TRBJ1-5, with 9 bases that match TRBD1. The trim removed 0 bases at V and 1 base at J, leaving 5 bases unmatched. The V gene's germline CDR1 is SGHRS and CDR2 YFSETQ. The CDR3 contains 17 residues. The CDR3 loop reads CASSLGTGEKSNQPQHF. The CDR3 bases are TGCGCCAGCAGCTTGGGGACAGGGGAAAAGAGCAATCAGCCCCAGCATTTT.

V is TRBV7-9 and J is TRBJ2-7, with TRBD2 matching over 10 bases. Germline V CDR1 and CDR2: SEHNR, FQNEAQ (reference sequence). This CDR3 is 15 amino acids long. V lost 5 bases to trimming and J lost 4 bases; unmatched junction nucleotides: 8. The chain's CDR3 is CASSPLSGGGYEQYF. Here the CDR3 DNA reads TGTGCCAGCAGCCCGTTAAGCGGGGGGGGTTACGAGCAGTACTTC.

The sample holds one count of this clone. The chain employs TRBV5-1 and TRBJ2-3; D is possibly TRBD1 (6 bases). The CDR3 is 14 residues long. Trimming left V 3 bases short and J 2 bases short, with 10 bases between. CDR1 is SGHRS, CDR2 YFSETQ, per germline. The CDR3 is CASSSGHLTDTQYF. DNA of the CDR3: TGCGCCAGCAGCTCGGGACATCTCACAGATACGCAGTATTTT.

The chain is built from TRBV7-9 and TRBJ1-2, with D hard to call. The CDR3 extends over 14 amino acids. V lost 1 base and J lost 0, with 6 bases in between. CDR1 is SEHNR, CDR2 FQNEAQ, per germline (reference sequence). The CDR3 reads CASSLGLSNYGYTF. Here the CDR3 DNA reads TGTGCCAGCAGCTTAGGTCTGTCTAACTATGGCTACACCTTC.

CDR3 sequence (DNA): TGTGCCAGCAGCGTAGGGCAATCCTATGGCTACACCTTC. Protein product: CASSVGQSYGYTF. This rearrangement joins TRBV9 to TRBJ1-2; D remains ambiguous. V was trimmed by 0 bases and J by 4 bases, leaving 7 bases between them. The germline CDR1 and CDR2 sequences are SGDLS and YYNGEE. There are 13 residues in the CDR3.

The chain recombines TRBV2 with TRBJ2-4; possible D gene TRBD1, 6 bases. Germline CDR1 is SNHLY and CDR2 is FYNNEI. Trimming removed 5 bases at V and 0 bases at J, with 20 bases between. The CDR3 is 18 amino acids. The CDR3 DNA sequence: TGTGCCAGCAGTACCGGGACATGGAACTTTATAGCCAAAAACATTCAGTACTTC. It specifies CASSTGTWNFIAKNIQYF.

The genes are TRBV28 and TRBJ1-5; D possibly corresponds to TRBD1 (5 bases). The germline V gene has CDR1 MDHEN and CDR2 SYDVKM. This CDR3 is 14 amino acids long. Trimming stripped 6 bases from V and 4 bases from J, with 13 bases between. This CDR3 reads CASSREQRNQPQHF. In nucleotides, the CDR3 is TGTGCCAGCAGCAGGGAACAGAGAAATCAGCCCCAGCATTTT.

On this clone itself: The same CDR3 is also encoded by other DNA sequences in this sample. This sequence joins TRBV27 and TRBJ2-7; maybe TRBD2 (6 bases). The V gene's germline CDR1 is MNHEY and CDR2 SMNVEV (reference sequence). V was cut by 2 bases and J by 1 base, with 6 bases left in between. The CDR3 has 13 amino acids. CDR3 protein: CASSLGGSYEQYF. In nucleotides, the CDR3 is TGTGCCAGCAGTTTAGGGGGGTCCTACGAGCAGTACTTC.

The chain joins TRBV4-1 to TRBJ2-3; no definite D call. The CDR3 consists of 15 residues. From germline, CDR1 is MGHRA and CDR2 YSYEKL. V lost 0 bases and J lost 0, with 7 bases in between. CDR3 amino acids: CASSQDLLSTDTQYF. DNA of the CDR3: TGCGCCAGCAGCCAAGATCTACTTAGCACAGATACGCAGTATTTT.